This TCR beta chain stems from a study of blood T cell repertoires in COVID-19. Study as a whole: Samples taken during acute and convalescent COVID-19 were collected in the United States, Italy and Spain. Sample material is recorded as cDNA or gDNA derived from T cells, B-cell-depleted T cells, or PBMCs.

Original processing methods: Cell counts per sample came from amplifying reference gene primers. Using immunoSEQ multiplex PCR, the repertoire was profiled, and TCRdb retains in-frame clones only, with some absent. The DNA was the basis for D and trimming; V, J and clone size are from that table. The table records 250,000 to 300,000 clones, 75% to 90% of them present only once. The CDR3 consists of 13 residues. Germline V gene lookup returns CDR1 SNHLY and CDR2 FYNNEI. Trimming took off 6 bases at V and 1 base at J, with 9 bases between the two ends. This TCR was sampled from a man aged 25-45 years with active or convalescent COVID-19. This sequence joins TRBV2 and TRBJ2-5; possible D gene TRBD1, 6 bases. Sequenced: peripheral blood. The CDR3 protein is CASRTGPQETQYF. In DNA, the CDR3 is TGTGCCAGCAGAACAGGGCCCCAAGAGACCCAGTACTTC.